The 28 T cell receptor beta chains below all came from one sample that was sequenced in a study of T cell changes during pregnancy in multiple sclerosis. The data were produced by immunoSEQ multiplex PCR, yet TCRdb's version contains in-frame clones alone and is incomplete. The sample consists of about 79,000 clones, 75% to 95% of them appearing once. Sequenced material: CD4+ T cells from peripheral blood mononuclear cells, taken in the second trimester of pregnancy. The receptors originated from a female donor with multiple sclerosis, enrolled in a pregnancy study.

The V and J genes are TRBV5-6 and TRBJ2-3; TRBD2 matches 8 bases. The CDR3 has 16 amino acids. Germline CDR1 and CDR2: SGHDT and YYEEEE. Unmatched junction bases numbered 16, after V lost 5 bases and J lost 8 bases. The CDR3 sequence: CASRPPGRGADSTQYF. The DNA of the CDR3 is TGTGCCAGCAGACCACCTGGGCGGGGGGCGGATTCTACGCAGTATTTT. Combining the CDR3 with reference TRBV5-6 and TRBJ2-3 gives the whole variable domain DAGVTQSPTHLIKTRGQQVTLRCSPKSGHDTVSWYQQALGQGPQFIFQYYEEEERQRGNFPDRFSGHQFPNYSSELNVNALLLGDSALYLCASRPPGRGADSTQYFGPGTRLTVL.

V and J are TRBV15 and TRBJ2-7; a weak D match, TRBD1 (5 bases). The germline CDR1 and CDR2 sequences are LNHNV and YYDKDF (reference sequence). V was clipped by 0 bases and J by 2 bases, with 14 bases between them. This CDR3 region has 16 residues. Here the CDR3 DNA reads TGTGCCACCAGCAGAGATGAATTCGGCAGGGCCTACGAGCAGTACTTC. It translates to CATSRDEFGRAYEQYF.

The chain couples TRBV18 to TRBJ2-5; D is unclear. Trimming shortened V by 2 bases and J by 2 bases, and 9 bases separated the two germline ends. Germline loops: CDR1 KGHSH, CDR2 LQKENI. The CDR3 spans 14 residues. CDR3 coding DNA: TGTGCCAGCTCACCAGGGCAGCTACAAGAGACCCAGTACTTC. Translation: CASSPGQLQETQYF. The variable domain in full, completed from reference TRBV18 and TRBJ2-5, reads NAGVMQNPRHLVRRRGQEARLRCSPMKGHSHVYWYRQLPEEGLKFMVYLQKENIIDESGMPKERFSAEFPKEGPSILRIQQVVRGDSAAYFCASSPGQLQETQYFGPGTRLLVL.

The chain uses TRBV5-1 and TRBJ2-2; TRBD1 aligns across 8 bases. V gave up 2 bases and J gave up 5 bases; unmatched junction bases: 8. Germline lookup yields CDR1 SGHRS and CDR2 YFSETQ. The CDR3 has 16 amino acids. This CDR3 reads CASSLTGGGRTGELFF. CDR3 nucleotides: TGCGCCAGCAGCTTAACAGGGGGTGGTCGAACCGGGGAGCTGTTTTTT.

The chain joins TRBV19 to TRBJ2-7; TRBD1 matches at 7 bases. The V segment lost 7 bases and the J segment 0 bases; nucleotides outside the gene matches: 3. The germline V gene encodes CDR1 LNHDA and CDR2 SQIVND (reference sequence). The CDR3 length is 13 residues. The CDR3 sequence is CASKDRNSYEQYF. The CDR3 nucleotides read TGTGCCAGTAAGGACAGGAACTCCTACGAGCAGTACTTC. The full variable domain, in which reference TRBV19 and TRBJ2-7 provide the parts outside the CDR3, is DGGITQSPKYLFRKEGQNVTLSCEQNLNHDAMYWYRQDPGQGLRLIYYSQIVNDFQKGDIAEGYSVSREKKESFPLTVTSAQKNPTAFYLCASKDRNSYEQYFGPGTRLTVT.

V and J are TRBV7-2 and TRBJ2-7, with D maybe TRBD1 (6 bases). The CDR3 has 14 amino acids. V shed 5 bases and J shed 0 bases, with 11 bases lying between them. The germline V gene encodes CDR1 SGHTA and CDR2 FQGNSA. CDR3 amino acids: CASSLDRPSYEQYF. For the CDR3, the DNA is TGTGCCAGCAGCCTAGACAGGCCCTCCTACGAGCAGTACTTC.

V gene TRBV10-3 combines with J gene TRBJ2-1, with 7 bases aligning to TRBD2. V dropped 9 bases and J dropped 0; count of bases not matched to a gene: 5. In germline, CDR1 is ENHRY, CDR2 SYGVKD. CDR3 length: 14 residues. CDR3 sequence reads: CAILGGSSYNEQFF. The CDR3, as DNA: TGTGCCATTTTGGGGGGGAGCTCCTACAATGAGCAGTTCTTC.

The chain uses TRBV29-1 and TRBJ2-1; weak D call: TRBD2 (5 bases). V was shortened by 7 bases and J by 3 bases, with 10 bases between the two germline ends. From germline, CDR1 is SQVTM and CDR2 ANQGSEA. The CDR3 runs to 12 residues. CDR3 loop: CSGGGNYNEQFF. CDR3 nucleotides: TGCAGCGGTGGAGGAAACTACAATGAGCAGTTCTTC.

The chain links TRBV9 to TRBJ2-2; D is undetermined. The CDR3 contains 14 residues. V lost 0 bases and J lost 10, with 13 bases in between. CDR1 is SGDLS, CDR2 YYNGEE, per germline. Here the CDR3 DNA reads TGTGCCAGCAGCGTAGAGCCGGCGGTAGTGGAGCTGTTTTTT. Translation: CASSVEPAVVELFF.

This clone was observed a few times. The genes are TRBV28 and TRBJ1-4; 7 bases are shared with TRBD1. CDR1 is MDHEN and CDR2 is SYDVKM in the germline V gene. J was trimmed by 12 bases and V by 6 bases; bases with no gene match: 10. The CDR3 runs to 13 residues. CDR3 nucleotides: TGTGCCAGCAGACCCGGACAGGTTGGGGAACTGTTTTTT. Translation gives CASRPGQVGELFF.

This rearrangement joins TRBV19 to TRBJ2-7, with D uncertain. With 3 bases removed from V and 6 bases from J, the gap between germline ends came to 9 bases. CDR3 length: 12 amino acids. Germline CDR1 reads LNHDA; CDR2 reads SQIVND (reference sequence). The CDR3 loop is CASSIRSGEQYF. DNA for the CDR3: TGTGCCAGTAGTATCCGATCGGGCGAGCAGTACTTC.

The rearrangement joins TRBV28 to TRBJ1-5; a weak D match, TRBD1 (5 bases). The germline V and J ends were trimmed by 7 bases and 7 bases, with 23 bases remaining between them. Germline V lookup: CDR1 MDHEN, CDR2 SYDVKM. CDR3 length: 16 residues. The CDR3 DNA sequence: TGTGCCAGCACCTCCTTAGGGCAGGGTCTTAGCCAGCCCCAGCATTTT. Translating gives CASTSLGQGLSQPQHF.

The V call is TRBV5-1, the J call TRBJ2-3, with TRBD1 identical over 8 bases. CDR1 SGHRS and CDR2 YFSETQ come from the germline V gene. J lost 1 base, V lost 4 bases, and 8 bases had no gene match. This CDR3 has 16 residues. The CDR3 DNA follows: TGCGCCAGCAGCAGCAACCCGGGACAGGGCACAGATACGCAGTATTTT. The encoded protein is CASSSNPGQGTDTQYF.

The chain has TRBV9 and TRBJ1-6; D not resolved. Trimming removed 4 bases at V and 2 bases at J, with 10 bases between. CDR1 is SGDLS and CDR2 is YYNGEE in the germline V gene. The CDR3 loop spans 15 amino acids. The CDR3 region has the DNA TGTGCCAGCAGCTCGGAGGCAGCCTATAATTCACCCCTCCACTTT. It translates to CASSSEAAYNSPLHF.

The CDR3 bases are TGCGCCAGCAGCCAAGATGGGATGTTGGGGGGGAGGGCCTCGGAGACCCAGTACTTC. As protein: CASSQDGMLGGRASETQYF. J is TRBJ2-5 and V is TRBV4-1; TRBD2 matches 7 bases. Germline trimming cut 0 bases from V and 5 bases from J; bases unmatched to any gene: 18. CDR1 MGHRA and CDR2 YSYEKL come from the germline V gene. The CDR3 sequence is 19 residues long.

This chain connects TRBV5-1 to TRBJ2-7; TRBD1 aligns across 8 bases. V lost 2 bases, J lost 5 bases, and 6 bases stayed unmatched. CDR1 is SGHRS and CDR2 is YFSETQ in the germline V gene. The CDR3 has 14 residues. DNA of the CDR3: TGCGCCAGCAGCTTAGGGACAGGAGGGGACGAGCAGTACTTC. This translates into CASSLGTGGDEQYF.

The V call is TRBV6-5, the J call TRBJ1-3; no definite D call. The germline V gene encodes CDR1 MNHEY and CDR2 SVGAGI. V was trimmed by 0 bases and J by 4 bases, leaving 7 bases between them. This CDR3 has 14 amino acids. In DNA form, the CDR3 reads TGTGCCAGCAGTTACTCGGGCAGAGGAAACACCATATATTTT. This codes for CASSYSGRGNTIYF.

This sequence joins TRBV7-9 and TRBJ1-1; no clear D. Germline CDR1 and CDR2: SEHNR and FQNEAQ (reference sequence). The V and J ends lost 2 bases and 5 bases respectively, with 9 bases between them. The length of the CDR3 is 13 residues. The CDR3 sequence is CASSLLGGTEAFF. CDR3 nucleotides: TGTGCCAGCAGCTTATTGGGAGGGACTGAAGCTTTCTTT.

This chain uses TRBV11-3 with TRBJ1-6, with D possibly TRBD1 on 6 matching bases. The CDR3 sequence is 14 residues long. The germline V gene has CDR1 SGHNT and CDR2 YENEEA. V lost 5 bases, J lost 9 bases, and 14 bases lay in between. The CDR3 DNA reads TGTGCCAGCAGCAGAGGGGGGGAAGGTTCACCCCTCCACTTT. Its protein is CASSRGGEGSPLHF.

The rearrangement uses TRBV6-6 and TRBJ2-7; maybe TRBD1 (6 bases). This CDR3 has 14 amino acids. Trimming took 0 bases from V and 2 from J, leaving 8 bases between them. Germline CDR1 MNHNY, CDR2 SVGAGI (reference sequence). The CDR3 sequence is CASSYSRTAYEQYF. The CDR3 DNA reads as TGTGCCAGCAGTTACTCGAGGACAGCCTACGAGCAGTACTTC.

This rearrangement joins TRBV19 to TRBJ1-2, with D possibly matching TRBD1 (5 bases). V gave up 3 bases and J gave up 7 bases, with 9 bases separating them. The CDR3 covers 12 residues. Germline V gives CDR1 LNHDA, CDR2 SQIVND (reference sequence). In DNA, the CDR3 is TGTGCCAGTAGTATCTTCGGGGGTGGCTACACCTTC. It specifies CASSIFGGGYTF.

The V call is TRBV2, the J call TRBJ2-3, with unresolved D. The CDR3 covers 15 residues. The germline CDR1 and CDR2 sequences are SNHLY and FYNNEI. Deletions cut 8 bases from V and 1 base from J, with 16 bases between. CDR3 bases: TGTGCCAGCGCCCGACGAGGCGGCGGCACAGATACGCAGTATTTT. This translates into CASARRGGGTDTQYF.

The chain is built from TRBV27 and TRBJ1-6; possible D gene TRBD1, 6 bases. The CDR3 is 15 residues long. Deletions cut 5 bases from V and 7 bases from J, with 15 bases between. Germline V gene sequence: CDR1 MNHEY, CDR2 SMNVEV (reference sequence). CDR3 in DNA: TGTGCCAGCAGTGTTCAGGGGCTGAGGAATTCACCCCTCCACTTT. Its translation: CASSVQGLRNSPLHF.

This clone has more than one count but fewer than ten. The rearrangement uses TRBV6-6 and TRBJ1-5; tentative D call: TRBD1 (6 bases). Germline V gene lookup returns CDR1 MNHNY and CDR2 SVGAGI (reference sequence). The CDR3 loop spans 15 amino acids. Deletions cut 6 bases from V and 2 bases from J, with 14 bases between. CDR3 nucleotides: TGTGCCAGCAGGTATCAGGGGTTTGGCAATCAGCCCCAGCATTTT. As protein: CASRYQGFGNQPQHF.

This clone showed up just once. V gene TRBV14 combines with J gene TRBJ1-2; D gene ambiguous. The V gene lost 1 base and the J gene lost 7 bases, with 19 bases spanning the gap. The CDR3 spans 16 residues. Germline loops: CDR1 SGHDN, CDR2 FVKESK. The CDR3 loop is CASSQGTPGTRIGYTF. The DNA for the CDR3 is TGTGCCAGCAGCCAAGGGACTCCCGGTACGAGAATTGGCTACACCTTC. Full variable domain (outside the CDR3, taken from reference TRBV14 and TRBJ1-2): EAGVTQFPSHSVIEKGQTVTLRCDPISGHDNLYWYRRVMGKEIKFLLHFVKESKQDESGMPNNRFLAERTGGTYSTLKVQPAELEDSGVYFCASSQGTPGTRIGYTFGSGTRLTVV.

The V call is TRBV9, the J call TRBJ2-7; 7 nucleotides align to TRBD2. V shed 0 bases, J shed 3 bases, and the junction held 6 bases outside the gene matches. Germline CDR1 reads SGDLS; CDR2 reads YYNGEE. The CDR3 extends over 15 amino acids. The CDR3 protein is CASSVGVGGSYEQYF. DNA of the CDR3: TGTGCCAGCAGCGTAGGTGTGGGGGGGAGCTACGAGCAGTACTTC.

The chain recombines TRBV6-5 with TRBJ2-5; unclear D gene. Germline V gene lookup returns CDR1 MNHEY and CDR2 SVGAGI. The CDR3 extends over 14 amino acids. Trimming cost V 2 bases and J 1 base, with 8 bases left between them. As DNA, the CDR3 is TGTGCCAGCAGTTACGGTTGGAGCCAAGAGACCCAGTACTTC. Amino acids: CASSYGWSQETQYF.

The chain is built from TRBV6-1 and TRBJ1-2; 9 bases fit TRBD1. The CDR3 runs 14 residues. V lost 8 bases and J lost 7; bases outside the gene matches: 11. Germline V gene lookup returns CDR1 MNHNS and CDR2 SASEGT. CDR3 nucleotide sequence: TGTGCCAGCGAACCGGGACAGGGATCTATTGGCTACACCTTC. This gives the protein CASEPGQGSIGYTF.